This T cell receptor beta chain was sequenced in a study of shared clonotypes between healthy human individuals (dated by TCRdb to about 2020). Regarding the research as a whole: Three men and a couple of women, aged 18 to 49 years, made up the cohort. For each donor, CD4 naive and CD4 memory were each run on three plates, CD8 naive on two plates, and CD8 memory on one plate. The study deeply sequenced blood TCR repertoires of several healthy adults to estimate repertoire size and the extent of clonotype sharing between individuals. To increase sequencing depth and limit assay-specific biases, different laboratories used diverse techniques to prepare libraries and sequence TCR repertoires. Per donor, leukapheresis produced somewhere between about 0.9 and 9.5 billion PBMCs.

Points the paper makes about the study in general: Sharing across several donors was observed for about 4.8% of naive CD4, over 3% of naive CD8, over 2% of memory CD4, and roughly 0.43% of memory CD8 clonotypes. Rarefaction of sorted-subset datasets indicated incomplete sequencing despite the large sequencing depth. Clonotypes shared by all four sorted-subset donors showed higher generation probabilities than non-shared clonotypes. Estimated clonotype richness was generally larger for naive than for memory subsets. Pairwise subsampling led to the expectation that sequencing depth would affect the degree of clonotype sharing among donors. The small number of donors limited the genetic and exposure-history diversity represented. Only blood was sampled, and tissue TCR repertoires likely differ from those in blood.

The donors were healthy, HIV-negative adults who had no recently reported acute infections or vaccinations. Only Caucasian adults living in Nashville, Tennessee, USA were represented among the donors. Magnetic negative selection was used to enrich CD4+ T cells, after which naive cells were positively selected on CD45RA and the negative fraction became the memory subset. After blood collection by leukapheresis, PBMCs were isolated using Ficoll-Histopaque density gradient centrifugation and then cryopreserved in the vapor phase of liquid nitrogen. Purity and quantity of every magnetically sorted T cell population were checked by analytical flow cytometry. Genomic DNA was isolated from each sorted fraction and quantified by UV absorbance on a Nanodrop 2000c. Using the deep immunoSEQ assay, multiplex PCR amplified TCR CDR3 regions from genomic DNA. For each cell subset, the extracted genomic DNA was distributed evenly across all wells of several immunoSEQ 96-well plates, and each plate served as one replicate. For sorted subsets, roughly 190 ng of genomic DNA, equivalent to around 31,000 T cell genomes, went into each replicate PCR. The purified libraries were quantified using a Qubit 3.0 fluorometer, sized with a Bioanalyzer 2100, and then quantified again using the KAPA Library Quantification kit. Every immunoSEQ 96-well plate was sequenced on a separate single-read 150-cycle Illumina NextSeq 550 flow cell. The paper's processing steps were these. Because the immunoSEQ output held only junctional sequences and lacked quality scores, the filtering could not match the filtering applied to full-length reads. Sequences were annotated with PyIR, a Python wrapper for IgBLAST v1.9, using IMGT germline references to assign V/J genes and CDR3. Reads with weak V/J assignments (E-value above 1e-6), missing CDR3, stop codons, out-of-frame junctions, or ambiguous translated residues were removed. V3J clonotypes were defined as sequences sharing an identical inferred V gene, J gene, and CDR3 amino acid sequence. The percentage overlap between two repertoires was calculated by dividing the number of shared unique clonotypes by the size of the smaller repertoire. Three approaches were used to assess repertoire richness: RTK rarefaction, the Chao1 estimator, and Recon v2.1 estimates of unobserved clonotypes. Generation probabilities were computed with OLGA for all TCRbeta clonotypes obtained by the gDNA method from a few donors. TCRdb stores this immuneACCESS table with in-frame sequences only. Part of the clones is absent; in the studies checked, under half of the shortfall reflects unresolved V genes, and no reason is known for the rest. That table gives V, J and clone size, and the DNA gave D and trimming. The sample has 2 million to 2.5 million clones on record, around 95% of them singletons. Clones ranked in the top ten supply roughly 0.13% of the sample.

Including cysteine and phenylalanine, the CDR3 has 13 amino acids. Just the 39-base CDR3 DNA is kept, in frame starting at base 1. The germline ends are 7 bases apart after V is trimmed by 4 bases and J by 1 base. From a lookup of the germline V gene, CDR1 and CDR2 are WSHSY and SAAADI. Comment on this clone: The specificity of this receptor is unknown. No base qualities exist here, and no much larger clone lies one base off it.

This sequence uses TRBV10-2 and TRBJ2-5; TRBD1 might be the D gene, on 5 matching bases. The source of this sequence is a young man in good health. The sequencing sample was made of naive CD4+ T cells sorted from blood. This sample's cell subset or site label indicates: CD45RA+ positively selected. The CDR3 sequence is CASSVGPQETQYF. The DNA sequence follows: TGCGCCAGCAGTGTGGGGCCCCAAGAGACCCAGTACTTC.